This T cell receptor beta chain was documented in a study of post-analysis software for immune sequencing data. Study as a whole: Some patients lacked subtype; others had relapsing-remitting, secondary progressive or progressive-relapsing disease.

Unique-molecular-identifier-tagged TCR beta cDNA libraries were used. Some 500,000 cDNA molecules were recovered from an input of 1 to 10 million T cells. MiXCR, applied by TCRdb to the PCR reads, yields one record per CDR3 protein. The data contain 350,000 to 500,000 distinct CDR3 sequences, less than 40% of them singletons. This clonotype was detected only a few times. The antigen remains undetermined. Study outcomes and limitations: Comparison of patients with controls showed five TRBV segments more frequent in patients, TRBV5-6, TRBV5-1 and TRBV20-1 among them. Co-batched samples clustered tightly together by F measure. There was significantly lower normalized Chao1 diversity in multiple sclerosis patients than in controls.

Looked up from germline, CDR1 is SGHRS and CDR2 is YFSETQ. V dropped 4 bases and J dropped 4 bases, with 15 bases sitting between them. The CDR3 is 14 residues long. This sequence joins TRBV5-1 and TRBJ2-7; D call uncertain. The clonotype comes from a girl aged 2-9 years with multiple sclerosis. Sequencing was performed on blood. The CDR3 DNA reads as TGCGCCAGCAGCAGAACCGCGGACGGGTACGAGCAGTACTTC. It translates to CASSRTADGYEQYF.